The TCR beta chain described here comes from a study of PD-1 blockade in classical Hodgkin lymphoma. Overall study findings and caveats: Exclusion covered patients beginning nivolumab under 1 year post-ASCT. Significant TCR diversity gains by C4D1 occurred in CD4+ but not CD8+ cells.

Unmatched junction bases numbered 8, after V lost 3 bases and J lost 7 bases. Looked up from germline, CDR1 is MGHDK and CDR2 is SYGVNS. CDR3 length equals 15 residues. The assay was immunoSEQ multiplex PCR, and TCRdb's table has in-frame clones only and misses some. The sample lists around 90,000 clones, about three quarters seen once, with 9.4% in the top ten. The sample's time point: cycle 4 day 1 (C4D1), after six to seven weeks of nivolumab. Every one of the patients relapsed after autologous stem cell transplantation (brentuximab vedotin exposure was variable). In regard to this clone: Its target is not known.

The chain employs TRBV25-1 and TRBJ2-4; 8 nucleotides line up with TRBD1. The source material was peripheral blood mononuclear cells (PBMCs), sampled before the fourth cycle of nivolumab. The receptor was isolated from a human donor with classical Hodgkin lymphoma. Written as DNA, the CDR3 is TGTGCCAGCAGTGACCTCGGACAGGGTAACAACATTCAGTACTTC. Its protein product is CASSDLGQGNNIQYF.